The 10 T cell receptor beta chains below were found in one sample sequenced in a study of OX40 agonist ivuxolimab in advanced cancers. The data were produced by immunoSEQ multiplex PCR, yet TCRdb's version contains in-frame clones alone and is incomplete. This sample has about 35,000 clones; 92% occur once, and the top ten carry 30% to 40%. The source was CD4+ or CD8+ T cells sorted from blood, collected in a trial of the OX40 agonist ivuxolimab. The origin of the receptors is an adult with an advanced solid tumor such as melanoma, head and neck, liver or kidney cancer.

The V call is TRBV13, the J call TRBJ2-2, with 12 positions matching TRBD2. V gave up 0 bases and J gave up 4 bases; unmatched junction bases: 0. CDR1 and CDR2 from the germline V gene are PRHDT and FYEKMQ (reference sequence). The CDR3 contains 16 residues. The CDR3 nucleotides are TGTGCCAGCAGCTTAGGGGGACTAGCGGGCACCGGGGAGCTGTTTTTT. Residues: CASSLGGLAGTGELFF.

The J gene is TRBJ2-2, the V gene TRBV19, with D perhaps matching TRBD2 (5 bases). V lost 4 bases, J lost 5 bases, and 11 bases lay in between. CDR1 LNHDA and CDR2 SQIVND come from the germline V gene (reference sequence). The CDR3 spans 14 residues. The CDR3 DNA sequence: TGTGCCAGTAGTACGGGGAGAGAGACCGGGGAGCTGTTTTTT. The encoded protein is CASSTGRETGELFF.

The rearrangement joins TRBV28 to TRBJ2-1; D tentatively fits TRBD1 or TRBD2 (6 bases each). This CDR3 has 16 residues. CDR1 is MDHEN, CDR2 SYDVKM, per germline. V was clipped by 3 bases and J by 8 bases, with 20 bases between them. The chain's CDR3 is CASSFRAGEVHDEQFF. The CDR3 DNA reads TGTGCCAGCAGTTTCCGTGCAGGGGAGGTGCACGATGAGCAGTTCTTC.

This clone has just one count. The V and J genes are TRBV7-9 and TRBJ1-2; unclear D gene. V lost 2 bases and J lost 9, with 16 bases in between. CDR3 length: 14 residues. Germline V gene sequence: CDR1 SEHNR, CDR2 FQNEAQ (reference sequence). The CDR3 here is CASSLSVDRESYTF. The CDR3 DNA is TGTGCCAGCAGCTTATCCGTGGACCGGGAGAGCTACACCTTC. Full variable domain (missing parts from reference TRBV7-9 and TRBJ1-2): DTGVSQNPRHKITKRGQNVTFRCDPISEHNRLYWYRQTLGQGPEFLTYFQNEAQLEKSRLLSDRFSAERPKGSFSTLEIQRTEQGDSAMYLCASSLSVDRESYTFGSGTRLTVV.

The CDR3 region is CASSVGFGANVLTF. In nucleotides, the CDR3 is TGTGCCAGCAGTGTGGGGTTTGGGGCCAACGTCCTGACTTTC. The chain uses TRBV6-5 and TRBJ2-6; D not certain. Trimming removed 5 bases at V and 3 bases at J, with 8 bases between. CDR1 MNHEY and CDR2 SVGAGI come from the germline V gene. This CDR3 comprises 14 residues.

This clone was seen only once. V usage is TRBV2 and J usage is TRBJ2-7; 8 bases line up with TRBD2. This CDR3 has 18 residues. CDR1 SNHLY and CDR2 FYNNEI come from the germline V gene. V gave up 4 bases and J gave up 0 bases; unmatched junction bases: 14. CDR3 protein: CASSVSLTSAQPSYEQYF. CDR3 coding DNA: TGTGCCAGCAGTGTATCCTTGACTAGCGCCCAGCCCTCCTACGAGCAGTACTTC.

The gene calls are TRBV2 and TRBJ2-1; 9 bases map to TRBD1. Germline trimming cut 4 bases from V and 5 bases from J; bases unmatched to any gene: 6. Per the germline V gene, CDR1 is SNHLY and CDR2 is FYNNEI. The CDR3 has 15 amino acids. The CDR3: CASSGGDRANNEQFF. CDR3 DNA sequence: TGTGCCAGCAGTGGGGGGGACAGGGCGAACAATGAGCAGTTCTTC.

The rearrangement joins TRBV27 to TRBJ1-2; 9 bases are a match to TRBD1. Per the germline V gene, CDR1 is MNHEY and CDR2 is SMNVEV (reference sequence). The CDR3 extends over 15 amino acids. J lost 4 bases, V lost 5 bases, and 8 bases had no gene match. The CDR3 coding sequence is TGTGCCAGCAGTACGACAGGGGGTCTGGGCTATGGCTACACCTTC. This gives the protein CASSTTGGLGYGYTF.

This clone was found a few times. The rearrangement joins TRBV28 to TRBJ1-1; 9 bases are shared with TRBD1. Germline assignment: CDR1 MDHEN and CDR2 SYDVKM. This CDR3 comprises 15 residues. Losses at the gene ends were 4 bases for V and 6 bases for J; bases not matched to a gene: 9. CDR3 in amino acids: CASSCTDRGNPEAFF. The CDR3 coding sequence is TGTGCCAGCAGTTGCACGGACAGGGGAAACCCTGAAGCTTTCTTT.

The V gene is TRBV27, the J gene TRBJ1-3, with D uncertain. Per the germline V gene, CDR1 is MNHEY and CDR2 is SMNVEV (reference sequence). The CDR3 is made up of 15 amino acids. V lost 3 bases to trimming and J lost 0 bases, with 9 bases between them. The CDR3 nucleotides are TGTGCCAGCAGTTTGTTTTTGTCCTCTGGAAACACCATATATTTT. Residues: CASSLFLSSGNTIYF.